This T cell receptor (beta chain) was found in a study of T cells after yellow fever vaccination. Across the whole study: Preparation used SMART-Seq v4 Ultra Low Input for the low-cell-number fractions. Notes on the study in general: In post-booster samples, most primary-vaccination clones reappeared (roughly 96% CD4, about 91% CD8). Contaminating bulk clonotypes could be abundant in FACS-sorted repertoires.

Trimming took off 8 bases at V and 4 bases at J, with 17 bases between the two ends. This CDR3 region has 14 residues. The 5'RACE template-switching step produced TCR cDNA and added a universal primer site and UMIs. MiXCR, run by TCRdb on the 5' RACE reads, gives a single entry per CDR3 protein. The sample shows 65,000 to 90,000 distinct CDR3 sequences, roughly 13% of them seen only once. This clonotype was observed a few times. The TCR was taken from a man younger than 30 who received the YFV17D yellow fever vaccine. This chain uses TRBV12-3 or TRBV12-4 with TRBJ2-5; TRBD1 or TRBD2 may be the D gene (6 bases each). Sequences were derived from CD8+ T cells not binding an NS4B(214-222) dextramer, sorted from PBMCs, sampled roughly 20 days after the first yellow fever vaccination. CDR3 bases: TGTGCCAGCCGCCCCCGGGGGCAGGGAGAGACCCAGTACTTC. This codes for CASRPRGQGETQYF.